This T cell receptor (beta chain) was recovered during a study of human T cells and chemical hapten exposure. Unmatched junction bases numbered 5, after V lost 2 bases and J lost 4 bases. This CDR3 spans 15 amino acids. Time point of the sample: patch test 3, about 24 weeks after DPC sensitization. Indicated treatment: therapeutic diphenylcyclopropenone sensitization with weekly scalp DPC. TCRdb called the RACE reads again in MiXCR, with one record for every CDR3 protein. This sample has 50,000 to 70,000 distinct CDR3 sequences, with around 11% found just once. The specimen comprised whole blood, sampled in connection with sensitization to the hapten diphenylcyclopropenone (DPC). The V call is TRBV12-3 or TRBV12-4, the J call TRBJ2-5, with TRBD2 matching 9 bases. This clonotype originated in a man in his thirties or forties with alopecia areata. Some clones in this sample may be carry-over from other donors' samples. The CDR3, as DNA: TGTGCCAGCAGTTTACGCGGGGGGGTATCAGAGACCCAGTACTTC. This encodes CASSLRGGVSETQYF.